This T cell receptor (beta chain) was documented in a study of CD8 T cells in Susac syndrome. Trimming stripped 3 bases from V and 1 base from J, with 4 bases between. The CDR3 is 12 residues long. Germline V CDR1 and CDR2: DFQATT, SNEGSKA (reference sequence). CD8+ and CD4+ T cells from blood underwent TCR beta sequencing. The healthy controls were matched to patients by age and sex. FACS was used to enrich TEMRA cells, whereas the CD8+ and CD4+ T cells were obtained by negative isolation. The RNA input was about 0.5 to 1 ug, and it was reverse transcribed with random hexamers. TCRdb re-analysed the immunoSEQ multiplex PCR reads in MiXCR, keeping a single row per CDR3 protein. The repertoire consists of about 210,000 distinct CDR3 sequences, with roughly 92% occurring once and the leading ten covering about 0.1%.

The sequencing sample was made of CD4+ T cells from PBMCs. The receptor comes from a human donor in good health. The gene calls are TRBV20-1 and TRBJ2-1; D not certain. The CDR3 DNA follows: TGCAGTGCTAGGTGGTCCTACAATGAGCAGTTCTTC. It codes for CSARWSYNEQFF.